This passage covers 13 T cell receptor beta chains from one sample sequenced in a study of somatic mutations in cytotoxic T cells in rheumatoid arthritis. TCRdb keeps only in-frame clones here, not all; method: immunoSEQ multiplex PCR. The table includes approximately 21,000 clones, approximately 81% detected once. Sequencing used CD8+ T cells sorted from blood. These receptors were collected from an adult with rheumatoid arthritis.

The J gene is TRBJ2-1, the V gene TRBV11-2; D is perhaps TRBD1 (6 bases). The CDR3 consists of 19 residues. Per germline, CDR1 SGHAT and CDR2 FQNNGV. The V end lost 0 bases, the J end lost 4 bases, and 22 bases lay between the germline ends. The CDR3 is CASSLDEDRHPPQYNEQFF. The CDR3 DNA follows: TGTGCCAGCAGCTTAGATGAGGACAGACACCCCCCCCAATACAATGAGCAGTTCTTC.

This sequence joins TRBV6-1 and TRBJ1-2, with 7 positions matching TRBD1. The trim removed 4 bases at V and 4 bases at J, leaving 6 bases unmatched. This CDR3 is built from 14 residues. Per the germline V gene, CDR1 is MNHNS and CDR2 is SASEGT. CDR3 residues: CASSGLGQTYGYTF. The CDR3 nucleotides are TGTGCCAGCAGTGGCCTGGGACAGACCTATGGCTACACCTTC.

The chain couples TRBV7-8 to TRBJ2-7; no definite D call. Trimming left V 3 bases short and J 5 bases short, with 5 bases between. Germline CDR1 is SGHVS and CDR2 is FQNEAQ. The CDR3 totals 11 residues. Here the CDR3 DNA reads TGTGCCAGCAGCTTTCAGGACGAGCAGTACTTC. Its translation is CASSFQDEQYF.

This clone showed up just once. This chain links TRBV29-1 with TRBJ2-7, with 11 bases that match TRBD1. In germline, CDR1 is SQVTM, CDR2 ANQGSEA. Unmatched junction bases numbered 6, after V lost 0 bases and J lost 5 bases. This CDR3 has 15 amino acids. The CDR3 DNA reads as TGCAGCGTTGAAGAGGTCGGACAGGGGGCCCACGAGCAGTACTTC. Translation: CSVEEVGQGAHEQYF.

This rearrangement joins TRBV19 to TRBJ1-2; D unclear. This CDR3 is built from 10 residues. Trimming took off 7 bases at V and 8 bases at J, with 8 bases between the two ends. From germline, CDR1 is LNHDA and CDR2 SQIVND (reference sequence). The CDR3 nucleotides are TGTGCCAGTAAACATGCCGGCTACACCTTC. This encodes CASKHAGYTF.

V gene TRBV19 combines with J gene TRBJ1-2; D ambiguous. The CDR3 sequence is 11 residues long. V dropped 6 bases and J dropped 10 bases, with 12 bases sitting between them. The germline CDR1 and CDR2 sequences are LNHDA and SQIVND (reference sequence). CDR3 loop: CASSLGRDYTF. The CDR3 DNA sequence: TGTGCCAGTAGCCTAGGACGGGACTACACCTTC.

V and J are TRBV11-2 and TRBJ2-1, with 14 bases aligning to TRBD2. The V and J ends lost 5 bases and 0 bases, in that order; junction bases with no gene match: 6. The CDR3 spans 18 residues. The germline CDR1 and CDR2 sequences are SGHAT and FQNNGV. The CDR3 bases are TGTGCCAGCAGCCCGGGACTAGCGGGGGAGGGCTCCTACAATGAGCAGTTCTTC. Translated: CASSPGLAGEGSYNEQFF.

This rearrangement joins TRBV6-5 to TRBJ1-4; D gene uncertain. Germline V gene lookup returns CDR1 MNHEY and CDR2 SVGAGI. Trimming cost V 0 bases and J 8 bases, with 16 bases left between them. The CDR3 is 16 residues long. The CDR3 DNA reads as TGTGCCAGCAGTTACTCGCTAGAGTCAGAAGGGGAAAAACTGTTTTTT. This sequence encodes CASSYSLESEGEKLFF.

The rearrangement links TRBV2 to TRBJ2-3; tentatively, D is TRBD2 (6 bases). The CDR3 contains 15 residues. V was trimmed by 2 bases and J by 1 base, leaving 10 bases between them. From germline, CDR1 is SNHLY and CDR2 FYNNEI. In nucleotides, the CDR3 is TGTGCCAGCAGTGAATGGGGGACTCGCACAGATACGCAGTATTTT. Protein sequence: CASSEWGTRTDTQYF.

The V call is TRBV7-2, the J call TRBJ2-1; D is perhaps TRBD1 (6 bases). Germline V gene sequence: CDR1 SGHTA, CDR2 FQGNSA. V was clipped by 1 base and J by 2 bases, with 12 bases between them. This CDR3 has 16 amino acids. The CDR3 spells CASSLVPGQPYNEQFF. The CDR3 DNA is TGTGCCAGCAGCTTAGTCCCTGGACAGCCCTACAATGAGCAGTTCTTC.

This clone was seen more than once but under ten times. CDR3 loop: CASSYGASGTEAFF. The CDR3 region has the DNA TGTGCCAGCAGTTACGGGGCCTCGGGCACTGAAGCTTTCTTT. The rearrangement uses TRBV6-5 and TRBJ1-1, with D tentatively TRBD1 (5 bases). This CDR3 spans 14 amino acids. Trimming shortened V by 2 bases and J by 4 bases, and 11 bases separated the two germline ends. The germline V gene has CDR1 MNHEY and CDR2 SVGAGI.

The chain is built from TRBV6-4 and TRBJ1-5; no reliable D call. The germline CDR1 and CDR2 sequences are MRHNA and SNTAGT. V dropped 0 bases and J dropped 2 bases, with 5 bases sitting between them. The CDR3 covers 14 residues. CDR3 nucleotides: TGTGCCAGCAGTGACTCGTTCGGCAATCAGCCCCAGCATTTT. Encoded protein: CASSDSFGNQPQHF.

V is TRBV5-1 and J is TRBJ2-3, with 8 bases identical to TRBD1. The CDR3 is 15 residues long. Germline V gene lookup returns CDR1 SGHRS and CDR2 YFSETQ. The V and J ends lost 4 bases and 5 bases, in that order; junction bases with no gene match: 9. The CDR3 sequence: CASSPYRGLIDTQYF. The CDR3 region has the DNA TGCGCCAGCAGCCCATACAGGGGGTTGATAGATACGCAGTATTTT.